Below, 27 T cell receptor beta chains from the same sample are listed, as sequenced in a study of blood T cell repertoires in COVID-19. Only in-frame clones appear in the TCRdb table, and some are missing; sequencing was by immunoSEQ multiplex PCR. The sample records more than 80,000 clones, around 78% being singletons. Source material: peripheral blood. The receptors were sampled from a man older than 75 with COVID-19, enrolled during active disease.

This clone was detected ten times or more. The V call is TRBV20-1, the J call TRBJ1-1; possible D gene TRBD1, 5 bases. The CDR3 contains 12 residues. Deletions cut 3 bases from V and 3 bases from J, with 8 bases between. The germline V gene encodes CDR1 DFQATT and CDR2 SNEGSKA (reference sequence). This CDR3 reads CSASRGDTEAFF. The CDR3 bases are TGCAGTGCTAGTCGGGGGGACACTGAAGCTTTCTTT.

The CDR3 region has the DNA TGTGCCAGCAGTGGGTCAGCTACGTCCCGGGGTGGCTACACCTTC. It yields the protein CASSGSATSRGGYTF. The chain combines TRBV6-2 or TRBV6-3 with TRBJ1-2; D remains ambiguous. Trimming stripped 5 bases from V and 7 bases from J, with 20 bases between. Per the germline V gene, CDR1 is MNHEY and CDR2 is SVGEGT. The CDR3 is made up of 15 amino acids.

The chain recombines TRBV7-9 with TRBJ2-7, with D hard to call. V was trimmed by 5 bases and J by 2 bases, leaving 10 bases between them. Germline V gene lookup returns CDR1 SEHNR and CDR2 FQNEAQ (reference sequence). The CDR3 consists of 13 residues. This chain's CDR3 is CASSRGEAYEQYF. CDR3 sequence (DNA): TGTGCCAGCAGCCGAGGAGAGGCCTACGAGCAGTACTTC.

The chain links TRBV7-9 to TRBJ1-6, with D possibly matching TRBD1 (6 bases). The ends were cut back, 5 bases at V and 6 bases at J, with 11 bases in the middle. The germline V gene encodes CDR1 SEHNR and CDR2 FQNEAQ (reference sequence). The CDR3 is 14 amino acids. CDR3: CASSQDSRNSPLHF. The CDR3 DNA is TGTGCCAGCAGCCAGGACAGCCGTAATTCACCCCTCCACTTT. Full variable domain (remainder filled in from reference TRBV7-9 and TRBJ1-6): DTGVSQNPRHKITKRGQNVTFRCDPISEHNRLYWYRQTLGQGPEFLTYFQNEAQLEKSRLLSDRFSAERPKGSFSTLEIQRTEQGDSAMYLCASSQDSRNSPLHFGNGTRLTVT.

This chain links TRBV2 with TRBJ2-5, with 11 bases that match TRBD2. Germline V lookup: CDR1 SNHLY, CDR2 FYNNEI. The CDR3 is 13 amino acids. V shed 11 bases, J shed 4 bases, and the junction held 6 bases outside the gene matches. CDR3 bases: TGTGCCGGTGAAGGACTAGCGGGAGAGACCCAGTACTTC. Translation gives CAGEGLAGETQYF.

This clone rates as medium-sized (0.01 to 0.1%). The chain uses TRBV7-9 and TRBJ2-5, with 10 bases fitting TRBD2. The CDR3 contains 14 residues. The ends lost 5 bases at V and 1 base at J; junction bases unmatched: 1. In germline, CDR1 is SEHNR, CDR2 FQNEAQ (reference sequence). The DNA of the CDR3 is TGTGCCAGCAGCCGGACTAGCGGCCAAGAGACCCAGTACTTC. This sequence encodes CASSRTSGQETQYF.

This clone was detected a few times. V usage is TRBV28 and J usage is TRBJ2-1; the match to TRBD2 covers 11 bases. The CDR3 spans 13 residues. Germline CDR1 and CDR2: MDHEN and SYDVKM. Trimming removed 1 base from V and 15 bases from J; junction bases left unmatched: 5. DNA for the CDR3: TGTGCCAGCAGTTTATCGACCGGGACTAGCGGGTTCTTC. This encodes CASSLSTGTSGFF.

The V call is TRBV4-2, the J call TRBJ2-7; maybe TRBD2 (6 bases). Trimming left V 0 bases short and J 6 bases short, with 15 bases between. The CDR3 is 15 residues long. Germline V CDR1 and CDR2: LGHNA, YNFKEQ. CDR3 sequence (DNA): TGTGCCAGCAGCCAAGAGGAGGGCTGGGCTGGCGAGCAGTACTTC. Translation gives CASSQEEGWAGEQYF.

The genes are TRBV23-1 and TRBJ1-5; 7 nucleotides agree with TRBD1. TRBV23-1 is an open reading frame, and its role is uncertain. CDR3 length: 15 amino acids. J lost 4 bases, V lost 7 bases, and 10 bases had no gene match. CDR3 in DNA: TGCGCCAGCACTCTTTACAGGGGAAGTAATCAGCCCCAGCATTTT. Translation gives CASTLYRGSNQPQHF.

V gene TRBV9 combines with J gene TRBJ2-6; D unresolved. CDR3 length: 15 amino acids. Germline values: CDR1 SGDLS, CDR2 YYNGEE. V was pared by 3 bases and J by 4 bases, with 11 bases between. The CDR3 coding sequence is TGTGCCAGCAGCGCCAGTGCTTCAGGGGCCAACGTCCTGACTTTC. The encoded protein is CASSASASGANVLTF.

The J gene is TRBJ2-1, the V gene TRBV9; 7 bases map to TRBD2. The CDR3 runs 16 residues. CDR1 SGDLS and CDR2 YYNGEE come from the germline V gene. V gave up 0 bases and J gave up 7 bases; unmatched junction bases: 10. In DNA form, the CDR3 reads TGTGCCAGCAGCGTAGTAACGGCTAGCGGACTAAATGAGCAGTTCTTC. It is translated as CASSVVTASGLNEQFF.

V and J are TRBV5-6 and TRBJ1-5, with D unresolved. CDR3 length: 12 amino acids. Germline CDR1 is SGHDT and CDR2 is YYEEEE. Trimming removed 1 base at V and 9 bases at J, with 8 bases between. The CDR3 bases are TGTGCCAGCAGCTTGTTACTGTGGCCCCAGCATTTT. It specifies CASSLLLWPQHF.

V gene TRBV10-3 combines with J gene TRBJ1-6; 8 positions agree with TRBD1. J was trimmed by 6 bases and V by 2 bases; bases with no gene match: 3. This CDR3 region has 15 residues. CDR1 and CDR2 from the germline V gene are ENHRY and SYGVKD. The CDR3 region is CAISEGTGLNSPLHF. In nucleotides, the CDR3 is TGTGCCATCAGTGAGGGGACAGGACTTAATTCACCCCTCCACTTT.

This rearrangement joins TRBV11-1 to TRBJ2-7; the D gene is possibly TRBD1 (6 bases). The CDR3 covers 15 residues. Germline V gives CDR1 SGHAT, CDR2 FQDESV (reference sequence). Trimming stripped 3 bases from V and 7 bases from J, with 19 bases between. CDR3 sequence: CASSLGGRGLKEQYF. In DNA form, the CDR3 reads TGTGCCAGCAGCTTGGGCGGCAGGGGATTAAAAGAGCAGTACTTC.

This clone was detected a few times. The chain links TRBV28 to TRBJ1-2, with 10 bases fitting TRBD1. V was pared by 5 bases and J by 3 bases, with 9 bases of the junction left unmatched. Per the germline V gene, CDR1 is MDHEN and CDR2 is SYDVKM. This CDR3 contains 16 residues. CDR3 bases: TGTGCCAGCAGTCTCACCAGGACAGGGGGAGACTATGGCTACACCTTC. It encodes CASSLTRTGGDYGYTF.

The V gene is TRBV5-4, the J gene TRBJ2-7; TRBD2 aligns across 10 bases. The CDR3 runs to 16 residues. Germline V CDR1 and CDR2: SGHNT, YYREEE (reference sequence). Trimming at V came to 0 bases and at J to 2 bases, leaving 5 bases not matched to a gene. The CDR3 region has the DNA TGTGCCAGCAGCTTGGGGCTAGCGGGAGCCGCCTACGAGCAGTACTTC. Its translation is CASSLGLAGAAYEQYF.

The V call is TRBV5-1, the J call TRBJ2-1; 12 bases align to TRBD1. The CDR3 has 16 residues. Trimming at V came to 5 bases and at J to 8 bases, leaving 11 bases not matched to a gene. Germline V gives CDR1 SGHRS, CDR2 YFSETQ. The CDR3: CASRKGQGAARDEQFF. CDR3 DNA sequence: TGCGCCAGCAGAAAGGGACAGGGGGCGGCTAGGGATGAGCAGTTCTTC.

The genes are TRBV28 and TRBJ2-7; D uncertain. This CDR3 is 14 amino acids long. Per germline, CDR1 MDHEN and CDR2 SYDVKM. V was shortened by 4 bases and J by 1 base, with 11 bases between the two germline ends. The CDR3: CASSSLGISYEQYF. CDR3 in DNA: TGTGCCAGCAGTTCTCTGGGCATATCCTACGAGCAGTACTTC.

This clone appeared a few times. The gene calls are TRBV7-8 and TRBJ2-7; unclear D gene. Per the germline V gene, CDR1 is SGHVS and CDR2 is FQNEAQ. The V and J ends lost 5 bases and 1 base respectively, with 3 bases between them. CDR3 size: 11 residues. CDR3 in DNA: TGTGCCAGCAGCCTATCCTACGAGCAGTACTTC. Its translation is CASSLSYEQYF.

The chain employs TRBV12-3 or TRBV12-4 and TRBJ1-2; tentative D call: TRBD1 (6 bases). The CDR3 sequence is 13 residues long. Trimming took off 5 bases at V and 6 bases at J, with 13 bases between the two ends. CDR3 sequence reads: CASSNPDRHGYTF. CDR3 coding DNA: TGTGCCAGCAGTAACCCGGACAGACATGGCTACACCTTC.

The chain combines TRBV19 with TRBJ2-7, with D perhaps TRBD1 (6 bases). Trimming cost V 6 bases and J 3 bases, with 12 bases left between them. Germline assignment: CDR1 LNHDA and CDR2 SQIVND (reference sequence). The CDR3 runs to 13 residues. The CDR3 spells CASSFDRSYEQYF. The CDR3 DNA is TGTGCCAGTAGCTTCGACAGGAGCTACGAGCAGTACTTC. Looking up the rest from reference TRBV19 and TRBJ2-7 gives the full variable domain: DGGITQSPKYLFRKEGQNVTLSCEQNLNHDAMYWYRQDPGQGLRLIYYSQIVNDFQKGDIAEGYSVSREKKESFPLTVTSAQKNPTAFYLCASSFDRSYEQYFGPGTRLTVT.

The V and J genes are TRBV5-1 and TRBJ2-6; maybe TRBD2 (5 bases). The V end was cut by 0 bases, the J end by 1 base, with 5 bases between. Germline assignment: CDR1 SGHRS and CDR2 YFSETQ. This CDR3 contains 15 residues. The CDR3 DNA sequence: TGCGCCAGCAGCTTGGGAGGGTCTGGGGCCAACGTCCTGACTTTC. Encoded protein: CASSLGGSGANVLTF.

This clone was found a few times. In DNA form, the CDR3 reads TGTGCCAGCAGCTTCCAGACAGGCACTGAAGCTTTCTTT. It codes for CASSFQTGTEAFF. The chain carries TRBV7-6 and TRBJ1-1; weak D call: TRBD1 (6 bases). The germline V and J ends were trimmed by 3 bases and 4 bases, with 9 bases remaining between them. Germline-derived CDR1 and CDR2 are SGHVS and FNYEAQ. CDR3 length equals 13 residues.

V and J are TRBV19 and TRBJ2-7; 9 bases map to TRBD2. Losses at the gene ends were 6 bases for V and 0 bases for J; bases not matched to a gene: 3. The CDR3 extends over 14 amino acids. The germline CDR1 and CDR2 sequences are LNHDA and SQIVND (reference sequence). The CDR3 coding sequence is TGTGCCAGTAGCCTTAGCGGGAGCTCCTACGAGCAGTACTTC. This encodes CASSLSGSSYEQYF.

This rearrangement joins TRBV5-4 to TRBJ1-1, with D maybe TRBD1 (6 bases). Trimming shortened V by 1 base and J by 4 bases, and 17 bases separated the two germline ends. In germline, CDR1 is SGHNT, CDR2 YYREEE (reference sequence). This CDR3 has 16 residues. This CDR3 reads CASSLPSGQGRTEAFF. Here the CDR3 DNA reads TGTGCCAGCAGCTTGCCCTCGGGACAAGGGCGCACTGAAGCTTTCTTT.

In its sample, this clone was seen a few times. V and J are TRBV5-5 and TRBJ1-5; TRBD1 might be the D (5 bases). The V end was cut by 0 bases, the J end by 2 bases, with 9 bases between. From germline, CDR1 is SGHKS and CDR2 YYEKEE (reference sequence). The CDR3 covers 15 residues. The CDR3 nucleotides are TGTGCCAGCAGCTTGGAGGGGTATGGCAATCAGCCCCAGCATTTT. Its protein product is CASSLEGYGNQPQHF. The variable domain in full, with the rest retrieved from reference TRBV5-5 and TRBJ1-5, is DAGVTQSPTHLIKTRGQQVTLRCSPISGHKSVSWYQQVLGQGPQFIFQYYEKEERGRGNFPDRFSARQFPNYSSELNVNALLLGDSALYLCASSLEGYGNQPQHFGDGTRLSIL.

This sequence joins TRBV7-3 and TRBJ2-1; 7 positions agree with TRBD2. CDR1 and CDR2 (germline): SGHTA, FQGTGA. J was trimmed by 7 bases and V by 5 bases; bases with no gene match: 11. This CDR3 is 15 amino acids long. Here the CDR3 reads CASSELGTTYNEQFF. The CDR3 bases are TGTGCCAGCAGCGAACTCGGGACTACGTATAATGAGCAGTTCTTC.